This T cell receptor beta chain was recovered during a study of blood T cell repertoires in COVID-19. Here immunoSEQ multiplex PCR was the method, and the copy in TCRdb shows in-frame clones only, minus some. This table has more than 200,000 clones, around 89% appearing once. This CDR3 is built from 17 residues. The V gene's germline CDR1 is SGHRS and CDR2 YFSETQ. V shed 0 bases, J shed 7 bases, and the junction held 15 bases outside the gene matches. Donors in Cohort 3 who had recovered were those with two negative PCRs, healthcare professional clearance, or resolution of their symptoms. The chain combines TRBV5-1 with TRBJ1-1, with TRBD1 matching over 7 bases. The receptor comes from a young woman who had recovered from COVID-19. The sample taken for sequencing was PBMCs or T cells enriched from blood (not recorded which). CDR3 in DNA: TGCGCCAGCAGCTTGGAGAGACAGGGCCGTTCCCAGAGTGAAGCTTTCTTT. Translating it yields CASSLERQGRSQSEAFF.